The sample holds a few counts of the clone carrying this T cell receptor (beta chain). The antigen is undetermined. This nonspecific control used anti-CD3/anti-CD28 bead stimulation of CD4+ T cells. Sorting selected CD4+ T cells upregulating both CD40 ligand and CD69. The sample comes from a study of persistence of HIV-infected CD4 T cells. Study observations and caveats: Compared with CD3/CD28-stimulated cells, CMV- and Gag-responding cells showed lower TCRbeta richness.

CDR1 SEHNR and CDR2 FQNEAQ come from the germline V gene (reference sequence). The CDR3 has 13 residues. The V gene lost 3 bases and the J gene lost 1 base, with 6 bases spanning the gap. This was the immunoSEQ version 4 assay in survey mode. The assay was immunoSEQ multiplex PCR, and TCRdb's table has in-frame clones only and misses some. The sample carries 40,000 or so clones, 88% recorded once. The chain has TRBV7-9 and TRBJ1-1; no clear D. Sequences were derived from CD4+ T cells sorted from PBMCs after approximately 19-hour stimulation, sampled from a patient who received antiretroviral therapy. The sequence derives from an adult woman with HIV who was CMV-seropositive. CDR3 amino acids: CASSFNRNTEAFF. CDR3 nucleotides: TGTGCCAGCAGCTTTAACCGGAACACTGAAGCTTTCTTT.